Below, 10 T cell receptor beta chains from the same sample are listed, as sequenced in a study of blood T cell repertoires in COVID-19. TCRdb keeps only in-frame clones here, not all; method: immunoSEQ multiplex PCR. The table has about 270,000 clones, less than 95% seen once. The sequenced material came from PBMCs or T cells enriched from blood (not recorded which). The receptors derive from a middle-aged man who had been exposed to COVID-19.

V and J are TRBV7-9 and TRBJ2-2; a possible D gene is TRBD1 (7 bases). The length of the CDR3 is 14 residues. V lost 10 bases and J 6 bases, leaving 18 bases between the germline ends. From germline, CDR1 is SEHNR and CDR2 FQNEAQ (reference sequence). The CDR3 DNA reads TGTGCCATCGAGACAGGGAGGTTCGCCGGGGAGCTGTTTTTT. It codes for CAIETGRFAGELFF.

This chain joins TRBV6-6 and TRBJ2-3; 9 bases line up with TRBD1. In germline, CDR1 is MNHNY, CDR2 SVGAGI (reference sequence). The CDR3 extends over 15 amino acids. V shed 5 bases, J shed 3 bases, and the junction held 6 bases outside the gene matches. As DNA, the CDR3 is TGTGCCAGCAGTACCCGGGACAGGGTAACAGATACGCAGTATTTT. The encoded protein is CASSTRDRVTDTQYF.

This rearrangement joins TRBV25-1 to TRBJ1-4, with D possibly being TRBD1 (5 bases). The length of the CDR3 is 14 residues. V was pared by 5 bases and J by 11 bases, with 18 bases between. Germline V gives CDR1 MGHDK, CDR2 SYGVNS. CDR3 nucleotides: TGTGCCAGCAGTCGGCGGTTTCAGGGTGGGAAACTGTTTTTT. This encodes CASSRRFQGGKLFF.

The rearrangement links TRBV7-2 to TRBJ1-1; tentatively, D is TRBD1 (6 bases). The V and J ends lost 5 bases and 0 bases respectively, with 19 bases between them. The CDR3 sequence is 17 residues long. In germline, CDR1 is SGHTA, CDR2 FQGNSA. The DNA of the CDR3 is TGTGCCAGCAGCCCTTTGAACAGGGCCCCCATGAACACTGAAGCTTTCTTT. This codes for CASSPLNRAPMNTEAFF.

The J gene is TRBJ1-4, the V gene TRBV11-2; no clear D. The ends were cut back, 4 bases at V and 8 bases at J, with 8 bases in the middle. Germline lookup yields CDR1 SGHAT and CDR2 FQNNGV. The CDR3 spans 12 residues. CDR3 nucleotide sequence: TGTGCCAGCAGCTCAAGCAGGGAAAAACTGTTTTTT. It translates to CASSSSREKLFF. The whole variable domain, remainder taken from reference TRBV11-2 and TRBJ1-4, is EAGVAQSPRYKIIEKRQSVAFWCNPISGHATLYWYQQILGQGPKLLIQFQNNGVVDDSQLPKDRFSAERLKGVDSTLKIQPAKLEDSAVYLCASSSSREKLFFGSGTQLSVL.

The chain is built from TRBV4-1 and TRBJ1-2, with unresolved D. The CDR3 length is 15 residues. CDR1 and CDR2 (germline): MGHRA, YSYEKL. The germline V and J ends were trimmed by 0 bases and 4 bases, with 12 bases remaining between them. The CDR3 reads CASSQDFIGSYGYTF. The CDR3 nucleotides read TGCGCCAGCAGCCAAGATTTTATTGGCTCCTATGGCTACACCTTC.

The chain employs TRBV27 and TRBJ2-5, with D possibly matching TRBD2 (5 bases). The V and J ends lost 0 bases and 6 bases respectively, with 11 bases between them. The CDR3 is 14 residues long. Per germline, CDR1 MNHEY and CDR2 SMNVEV (reference sequence). CDR3 nucleotides: TGTGCCAGCAGTTTATCCCCCGCCGGGAAGACCCAGTACTTC. Translating it yields CASSLSPAGKTQYF.

The chain uses TRBV6-2 or TRBV6-3 and TRBJ2-7, with TRBD1 matching 8 bases. V was clipped by 2 bases and J by 2 bases; unmatched bases: 5. CDR3 length: 15 residues. Germline V lookup: CDR1 MNHEY, CDR2 SVGEGT. Here the CDR3 DNA reads TGTGCCAGCAGTTACCATGGACAGGGTCCCTACGAGCAGTACTTC. Amino acids: CASSYHGQGPYEQYF.

The V call is TRBV3-1 (or the pseudogene TRBV3-2), the J call TRBJ1-4, with a weak D call TRBD1 (5 bases). This CDR3 spans 15 amino acids. Germline V gene sequence: CDR1 LGHDT, CDR2 YNNKEL (reference sequence). V dropped 7 bases and J dropped 3 bases, with 15 bases sitting between them. CDR3 sequence reads: CASTAAGAANEKLFF. The CDR3 DNA reads as TGTGCCAGCACCGCCGCTGGGGCGGCTAATGAAAAACTGTTTTTT.

The chain links TRBV24-1 to TRBJ2-1; 7 positions match TRBD1. This CDR3 spans 12 amino acids. Trimming removed 2 bases from V and 15 bases from J; junction bases left unmatched: 6. Germline values: CDR1 KGHDR, CDR2 SFDVKD. In DNA, the CDR3 is TGTGCCACCAGTGATTCCGACAGGGACAGGTTCTTC. Translating gives CATSDSDRDRFF.